Listed below are T cell receptor beta chains from one sample, sequenced in a study of CD8+ T cells in alopecia areata. Some clones are missing from TCRdb's copy, which holds only in-frame ones; the method was immunoSEQ multiplex PCR. The sample contains approximately 280,000 clones, roughly 64% of which appear only once. Sequenced here: CD4+ T cells sorted from blood, sampled at week 24, from a patient treated with tofacitinib. These receptor sequences come from a human donor with alopecia areata. Each CDR3 is given with its conserved first and last residue. The D gene is left open where the match is weak. Size is stated for part of the rows, as once, few or many counts, or as a class when the clone is expanded.

D gene: NA
V gene: TRBV30
clone size: NA
J gene: TRBJ1-2
CDR3 DNA: TGTGCCTGGAGTCCGGGGACAAGCGGCTACACCTTC
CDR3 protein: CAWSPGTSGYTF

D gene: TRBD1
V gene: TRBV29-1
clone size: few
J gene: TRBJ2-5
CDR3 DNA: TGCAGCGTTCGGATAGGACAGGGCCGAGAGACCCAGTACTTC
CDR3 protein: CSVRIGQGRETQYF

D gene: NA
V gene: TRBV30
clone size: few
J gene: TRBJ2-3
CDR3 DNA: TGTGCCTGGGAAGCTTTCCCCACAGATACGCAGTATTTT
CDR3 protein: CAWEAFPTDTQYF

D gene: NA
V gene: TRBV18
clone size: few
J gene: TRBJ2-6
CDR3 DNA: TGTGCCAGCTCACCACTAGGCGCTCTCTGGGAGCCCCCTGGGGCCAACGTCCTGACTTTC
CDR3 protein: CASSPLGALWEPPGANVLTF

D gene: TRBD1
V gene: TRBV30
clone size: NA
J gene: TRBJ2-7
CDR3 DNA: TGTGCCTCCTATTCAGGGGGACCTTCCTACGAGCAGTACTTC
CDR3 protein: CASYSGGPSYEQYF

D gene: NA
V gene: TRBV27
clone size: NA
J gene: TRBJ2-1
CDR3 DNA: TGTGCCAGCATGAAGGCGGGGAACTACAATGAGCAGTTCTTC
CDR3 protein: CASMKAGNYNEQFF

D gene: NA
V gene: TRBV30
clone size: NA
J gene: TRBJ2-3
CDR3 DNA: TGTGCCTGGGGCCGTATGAGCACAGATACGCAGTATTTT
CDR3 protein: CAWGRMSTDTQYF

D gene: TRBD1
V gene: TRBV2
clone size: once
J gene: TRBJ2-2
CDR3 DNA: TGTGCCAGCAGTGAACGACCAGGGGGCGGGGAGCTGTTTTTT
CDR3 protein: CASSERPGGGELFF

D gene: NA
V gene: TRBV30
clone size: NA
J gene: TRBJ1-1
CDR3 DNA: TGTGCCTGGAGTCGGCAGTTGAACACTGAAGCTTTCTTT
CDR3 protein: CAWSRQLNTEAFF

D gene: NA
V gene: TRBV5-1
clone size: NA
J gene: TRBJ1-1
CDR3 DNA: TGCGCCAGCAGCGGAGGTTTCATCGACACTGAAGCTTTCTTT
CDR3 protein: CASSGGFIDTEAFF